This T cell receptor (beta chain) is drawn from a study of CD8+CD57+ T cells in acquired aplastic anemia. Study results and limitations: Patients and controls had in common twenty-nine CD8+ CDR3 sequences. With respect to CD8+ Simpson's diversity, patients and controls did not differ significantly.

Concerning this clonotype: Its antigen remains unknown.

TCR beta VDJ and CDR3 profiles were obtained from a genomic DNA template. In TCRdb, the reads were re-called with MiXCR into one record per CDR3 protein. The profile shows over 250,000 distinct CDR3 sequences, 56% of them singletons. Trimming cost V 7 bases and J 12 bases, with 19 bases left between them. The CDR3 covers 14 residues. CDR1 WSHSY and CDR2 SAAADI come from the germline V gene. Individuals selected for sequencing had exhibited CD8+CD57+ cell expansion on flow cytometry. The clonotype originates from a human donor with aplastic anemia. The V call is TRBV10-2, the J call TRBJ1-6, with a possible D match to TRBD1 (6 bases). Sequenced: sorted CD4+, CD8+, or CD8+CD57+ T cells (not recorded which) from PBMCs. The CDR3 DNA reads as TGCGCCAGCACCACACAGGGTACGGGACTACCCCTCCACTTT. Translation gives CASTTQGTGLPLHF.